Listed below are T cell receptor beta chains from one sample, sequenced in a study of control samples from healthy donors and cancer patients. TCRdb's copy holds only in-frame clones and misses some; the assay was immunoSEQ multiplex PCR. The profile shows about 63,000 clones, 85% of them singletons. The specimen sequenced was blood. All receptors come from a man aged 40-55 years in good health. Each CDR3 is given with its conserved first and last residue. The D gene is left open where the match is weak. Clone size, where shown, is once, few, many, or a class for clones that have expanded.

j_call v_call d_call clone_size cdr3_aa cdr3_nt
TRBJ1-4 TRBV28 - - CASSFGRKEKLFF TGTGCCAGCAGTTTTGGTCGGAAAGAAAAACTGTTTTTT
TRBJ1-1 TRBV7-6 TRBD1 few CASSSAQGAHEAFF TGTGCCAGCAGCTCGGCCCAGGGGGCGCATGAAGCTTTCTTT
TRBJ2-1 TRBV7-9 - - CASSYAAGADQFF TGTGCCAGCAGCTACGCCGCAGGGGCGGACCAGTTCTTC
TRBJ1-3 TRBV12-5 - once CASGPGFGPGNTIYF TGTGCTAGTGGACCAGGGTTCGGGCCTGGAAACACCATATATTTT
TRBJ2-7 TRBV5-1 - - CASSLEGQIYEQYF TGCGCCAGCAGCTTGGAAGGCCAGATCTACGAGCAGTACTTC
TRBJ2-4 TRBV6-2/TRBV6-3 TRBD2 - CASSYSGTSGTLAKNIQYF TGTGCCAGCAGTTACTCCGGGACTAGCGGGACACTAGCCAAAAACATTCAGTACTTC
TRBJ2-7 TRBV5-4 - - CASSSGASGAYEQYF TGTGCCAGCAGCTCCGGAGCTTCGGGGGCCTACGAGCAGTACTTC
TRBJ1-2 TRBV5-1 - - CASKGAHGYTF TGCGCCAGCAAGGGCGCTCATGGCTACACCTTC
TRBJ1-2 TRBV5-6 TRBD1 - CASSHDRGGYTF TGTGCCAGCAGCCACGACAGGGGTGGCTACACCTTC
TRBJ2-7 TRBV2 - - CASSESQVWNEQYF TGTGCCAGCAGTGAGTCCCAGGTCTGGAACGAGCAGTACTTC
TRBJ2-5 TRBV10-3 - - CAISVGGGETQYF TGTGCCATCAGTGTTGGTGGTGGGGAGACCCAGTACTTC
TRBJ2-7 TRBV7-2 - - CASSLDAGLYEQYF TGTGCCAGCAGCTTAGACGCAGGGTTGTACGAGCAGTACTTC
TRBJ1-5 TRBV7-2 - - CASSLDSHSNQPQHF TGTGCCAGCAGCCTCGACAGCCATAGCAATCAGCCCCAGCATTTT
TRBJ1-4 TRBV6-4 TRBD1 few CASRTGSNEKLFF TGTGCCAGCAGGACAGGGAGTAATGAAAAACTGTTTTTT
TRBJ2-7 TRBV7-2 TRBD1 - CASRGQTYEQYF TGTGCCAGCAGGGGACAGACCTACGAGCAGTACTTC
TRBJ1-6 TRBV2 TRBD1 - CASSAGTGANSPLHF TGTGCCAGCAGTGCCGGCACAGGGGCTAATTCACCCCTCCACTTT
TRBJ1-6 TRBV6-5 - - CASSYSARGNSPLHF TGTGCCAGCAGTTACTCGGCCAGAGGGAATTCACCCCTCCACTTT
TRBJ1-2 TRBV4-1 - - CASSQEGHLGYTF TGCGCCAGCAGCCAAGAGGGACATTTAGGCTACACCTTC
TRBJ1-1 TRBV2 - - CASKGNTEAFF TGTGCCAGCAAGGGGAACACTGAAGCTTTCTTT
TRBJ1-1 TRBV5-4 TRBD1 - CASGEQGAYTEAFF TGTGCCAGCGGAGAACAGGGGGCGTACACTGAAGCTTTCTTT
TRBJ1-3 TRBV12-5 - - CASGLGNTIYF TGTGCTAGTGGGTTGGGGAACACCATATATTTT
TRBJ1-2 TRBV2 - - CVSSLQGTPGYTF TGTGTCAGCAGTCTCCAGGGGACCCCTGGCTACACCTTC
TRBJ1-1 TRBV18 - - CASSPGTVNTEAFF TGTGCCAGCTCACCAGGAACGGTGAACACTGAAGCTTTCTTT
TRBJ1-1 TRBV14 - many CASSQGPLTEAFF TGTGCCAGCAGCCAAGGGCCCCTAACTGAAGCTTTCTTT
TRBJ2-3 TRBV18 TRBD1 - CASSPLQGATDTQYF TGTGCCAGCTCACCCCTACAGGGGGCGACGGATACGCAGTATTTT
TRBJ1-2 TRBV11-2 - - CASSLGSFVGGGYTF TGTGCCAGCAGCTTAGGGAGTTTCGTGGGTGGGGGCTACACCTTC
TRBJ2-3 TRBV24-1 - - CATSRTDTQYF TGTGCCACCAGTCGTACAGATACGCAGTATTTT
TRBJ1-1 TRBV11-1 - - CASAPRDRSMNTEAFF TGTGCCAGCGCCCCCAGGGACCGTTCAATGAACACTGAAGCTTTCTTT
TRBJ2-7 TRBV11-1 - - CASSFGPTYEQYF TGTGCCAGCAGCTTTGGGCCTACCTACGAGCAGTACTTC
TRBJ2-1 TRBV9 TRBD2 - CASSSGLSISEQFF TGTGCCAGCAGCTCGGGACTAAGCATATCTGAGCAGTTCTTC
TRBJ2-3 TRBV15 - - CATSRDPTDTQYF TGTGCCACCAGCAGAGATCCCACAGATACGCAGTATTTT
TRBJ2-5 TRBV2 TRBD1 - CASMGQTQETQYF TGTGCCAGCATGGGACAGACTCAAGAGACCCAGTACTTC
TRBJ2-5 TRBV3-1/TRBV3-2 - - CASSHRTIQETQYF TGTGCCAGCAGCCATCGGACTATTCAAGAGACCCAGTACTTC